The 12 T cell receptor beta chains below were found in one sample sequenced in a study of cytomegalovirus exposure and HLA in healthy donors. 13 Jbeta primers and 60 Vbeta primers were used for the PCR. Using immunoSEQ multiplex PCR, the repertoire was profiled, and TCRdb retains in-frame clones only, with some absent. The table has about 110,000 clones, 65% to 80% seen once. The material sequenced was PBMCs. These TCRs come from a woman aged 45-65 years in good health and CMV-seropositive.

This rearrangement joins TRBV7-3 to TRBJ2-1; 13 nucleotides line up with TRBD2. V lost 6 bases, J lost 5 bases, and 7 bases stayed unmatched. CDR3 length: 16 residues. Germline V gives CDR1 SGHTA, CDR2 FQGTGA. Here the CDR3 DNA reads TGTGCCAGCAGGCATCCCGGGACTAGCGGGGACAATGAGCAGTTCTTC. Translation gives CASRHPGTSGDNEQFF. Drawing the rest from reference TRBV7-3 and TRBJ2-1, the complete variable domain is GAGVSQTPSNKVTEKGKYVELRCDPISGHTALYWYRQSLGQGPEFLIYFQGTGAADDSGLPNDRFFAVRPEGSVSTLKIQRTERGDSAVYLCASRHPGTSGDNEQFFGPGTRLTVL.

V usage is TRBV19 and J usage is TRBJ1-5; 12 positions agree with TRBD1. This CDR3 spans 18 amino acids. CDR1 is LNHDA, CDR2 SQIVND, per germline (reference sequence). V was clipped by 1 base and J by 1 base; unmatched bases: 5. In DNA form, the CDR3 reads TGTGCCAGTAGTATAGCTTGGGGACAGGGGGCCAGCAATCAGCCCCAGCATTTT. Residues: CASSIAWGQGASNQPQHF. The whole variable domain, remainder taken from reference TRBV19 and TRBJ1-5, is DGGITQSPKYLFRKEGQNVTLSCEQNLNHDAMYWYRQDPGQGLRLIYYSQIVNDFQKGDIAEGYSVSREKKESFPLTVTSAQKNPTAFYLCASSIAWGQGASNQPQHFGDGTRLSIL.

J is TRBJ1-2 and V is TRBV11-2; 8 nucleotides line up with TRBD1. This CDR3 contains 13 residues. Germline CDR1 is SGHAT and CDR2 is FQNNGV. V lost 7 bases to trimming and J lost 5 bases; unmatched junction nucleotides: 6. CDR3 residues: CASTPTGDYGYTF. The DNA of the CDR3 is TGTGCCAGCACCCCGACAGGGGATTATGGCTACACCTTC. Supplemented by reference TRBV11-2 and TRBJ1-2, the full variable domain reads EAGVAQSPRYKIIEKRQSVAFWCNPISGHATLYWYQQILGQGPKLLIQFQNNGVVDDSQLPKDRFSAERLKGVDSTLKIQPAKLEDSAVYLCASTPTGDYGYTFGSGTRLTVV.

A word on this clone: An end of the junction differs from the germline gene, which may be a read error. The chain joins TRBV7-9 to TRBJ1-4; D is unclear. Germline V CDR1 and CDR2: SEHNR, FQNEAQ (reference sequence). The CDR3 runs 13 residues. CDR3 loop: CSSSFSPREKLFF. In DNA form, the CDR3 reads TGTTCCAGCAGCTTTTCCCCTAGAGAAAAACTGTTTTTT.

V is TRBV19 and J is TRBJ2-2, with 7 bases matching TRBD2. V shed 7 bases and J 5 bases; nucleotides not matched to a gene: 16. The CDR3 length is 17 residues. The germline CDR1 and CDR2 sequences are LNHDA and SQIVND (reference sequence). CDR3 in DNA: TGTGCCAGTACCCTATGGAAAGGACTAGGCGGGACCGGGGAGCTGTTTTTT. Residues: CASTLWKGLGGTGELFF.

The chain carries TRBV7-9 and TRBJ2-3; no clear D gene. CDR3 length: 12 amino acids. The V and J ends lost 6 bases and 6 bases respectively, with 10 bases between them. CDR1 is SEHNR and CDR2 is FQNEAQ in the germline V gene (reference sequence). CDR3 region: CASRWAADTQYF. CDR3 in DNA: TGTGCCAGCAGATGGGCAGCTGATACGCAGTATTTT. Combining the CDR3 with reference TRBV7-9 and TRBJ2-3 gives the whole variable domain DTGVSQNPRHKITKRGQNVTFRCDPISEHNRLYWYRQTLGQGPEFLTYFQNEAQLEKSRLLSDRFSAERPKGSFSTLEIQRTEQGDSAMYLCASRWAADTQYFGPGTRLTVL.

CDR3 DNA sequence: TGTGCCAGTAGTAGACTAGCGGGATCTAGCACAGATACGCAGTATTTT. This encodes CASSRLAGSSTDTQYF. The chain has TRBV19 and TRBJ2-3, with 11 bases fitting TRBD2. Germline lookup yields CDR1 LNHDA and CDR2 SQIVND (reference sequence). There are 16 residues in the CDR3. Trimming removed 4 bases from V and 0 bases from J; junction bases left unmatched: 3. Based on the CDR3 plus reference TRBV19 and TRBJ2-3, the full variable domain is DGGITQSPKYLFRKEGQNVTLSCEQNLNHDAMYWYRQDPGQGLRLIYYSQIVNDFQKGDIAEGYSVSREKKESFPLTVTSAQKNPTAFYLCASSRLAGSSTDTQYFGPGTRLTVL.

The chain links TRBV5-1 to TRBJ1-3; D perhaps matches TRBD1 (5 bases). The ends were cut back, 0 bases at V and 2 bases at J, with 12 bases in the middle. The CDR3 length is 16 residues. The germline gives CDR1 SGHRS, CDR2 YFSETQ. CDR3 sequence (DNA): TGCGCCAGCAGCTTGGTTGGGGGACTGGCTGGAAACACCATATATTTT. It is translated as CASSLVGGLAGNTIYF. The entire variable domain, with the rest obtained from reference TRBV5-1 and TRBJ1-3, is as follows: KAGVTQTPRYLIKTRGQQVTLSCSPISGHRSVSWYQQTPGQGLQFLFEYFSETQRNKGNFPGRFSGRQFSNSRSEMNVSTLELGDSALYLCASSLVGGLAGNTIYFGEGSWLTVV.

The chain has TRBV7-2 and TRBJ1-3, with D possibly matching TRBD1 (5 bases). The length of the CDR3 is 16 residues. V was shortened by 4 bases and J by 1 base, with 14 bases between the two germline ends. Germline loops: CDR1 SGHTA, CDR2 FQGNSA. The DNA for the CDR3 is TGTGCCAGCAGCTGGTTACAGGCGAATTCTGGAAACACCATATATTTT. Translating gives CASSWLQANSGNTIYF.

The chain is built from TRBV5-1 and TRBJ1-2, with no clear D. The germline V and J ends were trimmed by 4 bases and 0 bases, with 25 bases remaining between them. The CDR3 spans 19 residues. In germline, CDR1 is SGHRS, CDR2 YFSETQ. The CDR3 spells CASSLTPLSNRPTNYGYTF. CDR3 DNA: TGCGCCAGCAGCCTGACACCGCTGTCTAACCGCCCGACTAACTATGGCTACACCTTC.

V and J are TRBV18 and TRBJ1-6; TRBD1 is a possible D gene (5 bases). V was cut by 4 bases and J by 5 bases, with 24 bases left in between. The CDR3 is made up of 19 amino acids. The germline V gene encodes CDR1 KGHSH and CDR2 LQKENI. The CDR3 region has the DNA TGTGCCAGCTCACGACTGCATTTCGGGGACGGGGGAAATAATTCACCCCTCCACTTT. Its protein is CASSRLHFGDGGNNSPLHF.

The chain uses TRBV5-1 and TRBJ2-7; TRBD2 agrees at 7 bases. The CDR3 is 15 amino acids. Germline CDR1 SGHRS, CDR2 YFSETQ. V lost 4 bases and J lost 1; bases outside the gene matches: 8. The CDR3: CASSPYGGGSYEQYF. Written as DNA, the CDR3 is TGCGCCAGCAGCCCCTATGGGGGGGGATCCTACGAGCAGTACTTC.